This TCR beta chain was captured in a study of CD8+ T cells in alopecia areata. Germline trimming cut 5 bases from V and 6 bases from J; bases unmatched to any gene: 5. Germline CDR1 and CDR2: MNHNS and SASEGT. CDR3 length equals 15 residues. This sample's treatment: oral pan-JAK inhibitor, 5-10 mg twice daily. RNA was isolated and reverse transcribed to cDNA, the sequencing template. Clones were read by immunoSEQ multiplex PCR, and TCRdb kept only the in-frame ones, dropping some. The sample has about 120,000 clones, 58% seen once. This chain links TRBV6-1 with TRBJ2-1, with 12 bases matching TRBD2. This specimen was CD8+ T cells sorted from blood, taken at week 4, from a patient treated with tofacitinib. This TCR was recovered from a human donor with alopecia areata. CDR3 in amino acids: CASSQTSGGPNEQFF. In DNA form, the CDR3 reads TGTGCCAGCAGTCAGACTAGCGGGGGCCCCAATGAGCAGTTCTTC.